The present T cell receptor (beta chain) was sequenced within a study of cytomegalovirus exposure and HLA in healthy donors. General study findings and limits: The listing of roughly 160 TCR beta chains classed them as cytomegalovirus-associated.

This clone was observed a single time. The target antigen is unknown. The donors were healthy bone marrow donors. The PCR contained 60 Vbeta and 13 Jbeta primers. Clones were sequenced by immunoSEQ multiplex PCR, and TCRdb holds only the in-frame ones, with some missing. Among roughly 160,000 clones listed, around 82% were seen once. The clonotype comes from a man aged 50-60 years in good health and CMV-seropositive. The sample consisted of PBMCs.

The CDR3 DNA reads as TGTGCCAGCAGCGCCAGCGGGGGCCAAGAGACCCAGTACTTC. It yields the protein CASSASGGQETQYF. The rearrangement joins TRBV7-9 to TRBJ2-5; the match to TRBD2 covers 8 bases. With V trimmed by 5 bases and J by 1 base, 3 bases remained unmatched. CDR1 SEHNR and CDR2 FQNEAQ come from the germline V gene (reference sequence). CDR3 length: 14 residues.